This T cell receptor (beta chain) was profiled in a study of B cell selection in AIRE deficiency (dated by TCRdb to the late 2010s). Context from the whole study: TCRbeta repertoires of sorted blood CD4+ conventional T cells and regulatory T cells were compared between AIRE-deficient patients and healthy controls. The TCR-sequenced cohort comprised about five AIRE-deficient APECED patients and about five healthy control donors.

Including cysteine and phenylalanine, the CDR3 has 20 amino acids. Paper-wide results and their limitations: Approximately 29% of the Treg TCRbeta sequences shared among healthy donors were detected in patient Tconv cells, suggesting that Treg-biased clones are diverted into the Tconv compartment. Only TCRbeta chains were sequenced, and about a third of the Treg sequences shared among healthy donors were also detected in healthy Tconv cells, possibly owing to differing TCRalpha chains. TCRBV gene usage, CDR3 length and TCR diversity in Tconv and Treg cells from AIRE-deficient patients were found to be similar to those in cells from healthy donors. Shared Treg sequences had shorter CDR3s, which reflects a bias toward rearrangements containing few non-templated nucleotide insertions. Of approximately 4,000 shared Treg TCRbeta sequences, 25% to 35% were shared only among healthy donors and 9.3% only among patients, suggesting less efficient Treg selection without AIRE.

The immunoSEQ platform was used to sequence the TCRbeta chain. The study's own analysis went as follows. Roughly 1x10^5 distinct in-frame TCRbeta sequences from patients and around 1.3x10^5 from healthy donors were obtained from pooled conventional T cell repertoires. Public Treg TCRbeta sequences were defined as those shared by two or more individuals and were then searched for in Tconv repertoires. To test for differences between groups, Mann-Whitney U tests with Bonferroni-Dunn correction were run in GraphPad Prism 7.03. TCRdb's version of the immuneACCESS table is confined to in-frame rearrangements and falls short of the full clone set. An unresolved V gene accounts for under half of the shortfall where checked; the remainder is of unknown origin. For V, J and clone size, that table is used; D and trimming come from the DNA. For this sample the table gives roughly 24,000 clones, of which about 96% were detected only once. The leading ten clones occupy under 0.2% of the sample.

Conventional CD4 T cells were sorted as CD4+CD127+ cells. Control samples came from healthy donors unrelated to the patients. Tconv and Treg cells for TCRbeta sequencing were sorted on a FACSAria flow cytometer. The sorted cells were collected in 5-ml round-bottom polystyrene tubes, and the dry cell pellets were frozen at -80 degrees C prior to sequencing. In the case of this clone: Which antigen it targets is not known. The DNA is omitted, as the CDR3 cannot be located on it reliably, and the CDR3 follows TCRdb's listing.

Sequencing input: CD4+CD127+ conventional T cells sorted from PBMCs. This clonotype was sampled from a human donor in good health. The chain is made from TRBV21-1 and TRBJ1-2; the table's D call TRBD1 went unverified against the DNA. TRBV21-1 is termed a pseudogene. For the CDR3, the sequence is CASSKWAQWGQGIVNYGYTF.